The 30 T cell receptor beta chains presented below share a single source sample, sequenced in a study of sequential checkpoint blockade in melanoma (dated by TCRdb to about 2019). Libraries were prepared through the immunoSEQ multiplex PCR assay. Drawn from immuneACCESS, this table holds only the in-frame rearrangements with V and J called that TCRdb kept. Clones are partly lost; checked studies trace under half to an unresolved V gene and leave the rest unexplained. The sample table records about 3,300 clones; under 25% of these occur just once. The top ten constitute about 9.4% of the sample. The treatment or condition label on this specimen signifies: randomized to nivolumab then ipilimumab (arm A) or the reverse (arm B). This material consisted of tumor tissue (inferred from file names), taken from a patient given nivolumab and ipilimumab in sequence. These receptors were collected from a human donor with melanoma.

In its sample, this clone was seen a few times. The V gene is TRBV28, the J gene TRBJ1-1; D call uncertain. The CDR3 sequence is 15 residues long. Germline values: CDR1 MDHEN, CDR2 SYDVKM. Trimming shortened V by 2 bases and J by 1 base, and 11 bases separated the two germline ends. This CDR3 is CASSLGSTQNTEAFF. The CDR3, as DNA: TGTGCCAGCAGTTTAGGGAGTACCCAGAACACTGAAGCTTTCTTT. Based on the CDR3 plus reference TRBV28 and TRBJ1-1, the full variable domain is DVKVTQSSRYLVKRTGEKVFLECVQDMDHENMFWYRQDPGLGLRLIYFSYDVKMKEKGDIPEGYSVSREKKERFSLILESASTNQTSMYLCASSLGSTQNTEAFFGQGTRLTVV.

Sample share makes this clone medium-sized (0.01 to 0.1%). The gene calls are TRBV4-1 and TRBJ2-7, with 8 bases lining up with TRBD1. In germline, CDR1 is MGHRA, CDR2 YSYEKL. The ends lost 0 bases at V and 5 bases at J; junction bases unmatched: 6. The CDR3 loop spans 15 amino acids. The CDR3 loop is CASSQEYRGKNEQYF. The DNA for the CDR3 is TGCGCCAGCAGCCAAGAATACAGGGGGAAAAACGAGCAGTACTTC.

This clone was seen a handful of times. The chain employs TRBV11-3 and TRBJ2-7; D is uncertain. V was clipped by 3 bases and J by 0 bases, with 9 bases between them. The CDR3 extends over 14 amino acids. Germline lookup yields CDR1 SGHNT and CDR2 YENEEA. The CDR3 DNA reads TGTGCCAGCAGCTTTGGACGGATCTCCTACGAGCAGTACTTC. This encodes CASSFGRISYEQYF.

The V gene is TRBV6-7, the J gene TRBJ1-1; D is undetermined. TRBV6-7 carries the ORF label, with uncertain function. Trimming removed 8 bases from V and 1 base from J, with 5 bases in between. CDR3 length: 11 amino acids. CDR3 bases: TGTGCCAGCGTTGCGAACACTGAAGCTTTCTTT. Translation gives CASVANTEAFF.

The rearrangement joins TRBV4-1 to TRBJ1-2; D call uncertain. Per the germline V gene, CDR1 is MGHRA and CDR2 is YSYEKL. CDR3 length: 16 residues. Trimming stripped 0 bases from V and 1 base from J, with 12 bases between. For the CDR3, the DNA is TGCGCCAGCAGCCAAGATGGGAGTTCATTTAACTATGGCTACACCTTC. Protein product: CASSQDGSSFNYGYTF.

This clone was seen many times. The chain combines TRBV11-3 with TRBJ2-5; 11 positions agree with TRBD2. V was clipped by 3 bases and J by 5 bases; unmatched bases: 5. Germline V CDR1 and CDR2: SGHNT, YENEEA. There are 15 residues in the CDR3. CDR3 sequence reads: CASSLLAGGYETQYF. CDR3 sequence (DNA): TGTGCCAGCAGCTTGTTAGCGGGGGGGTATGAGACCCAGTACTTC.

This clone turned up a few times. The chain employs TRBV6-8 and TRBJ1-1; D is undetermined. Germline CDR1 MNHGY, CDR2 SAAAGT. The V and J ends lost 5 bases and 0 bases respectively, with 16 bases between them. CDR3 size: 16 residues. The DNA for the CDR3 is TGTGCCAGCAGTCCACCCATGAGGAGCCTGAACACTGAAGCTTTCTTT. It yields the protein CASSPPMRSLNTEAFF.

This clone was detected only once. The chain combines TRBV25-1 with TRBJ1-4; D is unclear. V lost 3 bases, J lost 0 bases, and 8 bases lay in between. Germline CDR1 reads MGHDK; CDR2 reads SYGVNS. The CDR3 consists of 15 residues. In DNA, the CDR3 is TGTGCCAGCAGTGATTATTTGACAACTAATGAAAAACTGTTTTTT. It is translated as CASSDYLTTNEKLFF.

In this sample, this clone turned up a few times. This CDR3 is CASRTSGEDTQYF. DNA for the CDR3: TGTGCCAGCAGGACTAGCGGGGAAGATACGCAGTATTTT. This chain connects TRBV9 to TRBJ2-3; 11 bases match TRBD2. Losses at the gene ends were 5 bases for V and 5 bases for J; bases not matched to a gene: 1. Germline V gene sequence: CDR1 SGDLS, CDR2 YYNGEE. This CDR3 has 13 residues.

This chain joins TRBV30 and TRBJ2-7; a possible D gene is TRBD1 (5 bases). Per germline, CDR1 GTSNPN and CDR2 SVGIG (reference sequence). Trimming removed 2 bases from V and 4 bases from J, with 9 bases in between. CDR3 length: 12 amino acids. CDR3 protein: CAWSNRLYEQYF. The CDR3 bases are TGTGCCTGGAGTAACAGGTTGTACGAGCAGTACTTC.

The chain uses TRBV18 and TRBJ2-3; D not resolved. Trimming removed 2 bases from V and 2 bases from J, with 8 bases in between. The CDR3 is made up of 14 amino acids. Germline CDR1 KGHSH, CDR2 LQKENI. This CDR3 reads CASSPDDVTDTQYF. CDR3 bases: TGTGCCAGCTCACCAGACGACGTCACAGATACGCAGTATTTT.

V usage is TRBV10-3 and J usage is TRBJ2-1; D ambiguous. The CDR3 has 13 amino acids. Trimming took 2 bases from V and 7 from J, leaving 9 bases between them. Germline loops: CDR1 ENHRY, CDR2 SYGVKD. This chain's CDR3 is CAISEIGRNEQFF. CDR3 nucleotides: TGTGCCATCAGTGAGATAGGACGGAATGAGCAGTTCTTC.

The chain carries TRBV5-1 and TRBJ2-5, with no clear D. From germline, CDR1 is SGHRS and CDR2 YFSETQ. This CDR3 region has 14 residues. The V end lost 4 bases, the J end lost 5 bases, and 15 bases lay between the germline ends. CDR3 loop: CASSDGGGPETQYF. The CDR3 nucleotides read TGCGCCAGCAGCGATGGCGGTGGACCTGAGACCCAGTACTTC. Drawing the rest from reference TRBV5-1 and TRBJ2-5, the complete variable domain is KAGVTQTPRYLIKTRGQQVTLSCSPISGHRSVSWYQQTPGQGLQFLFEYFSETQRNKGNFPGRFSGRQFSNSRSEMNVSTLELGDSALYLCASSDGGGPETQYFGPGTRLLVL.

Many counts were recorded for this clone. The J gene is TRBJ2-1, the V gene TRBV11-3; 9 positions agree with TRBD2. With 5 bases clipped from V and 4 bases from J, the junction kept 12 bases outside the gene matches. Germline V gives CDR1 SGHNT, CDR2 YENEEA. The CDR3 sequence is 17 residues long. The DNA of the CDR3 is TGTGCCAGCAGCCAAGGGGTTCGGCTAGCGGGGTACAATGAGCAGTTCTTC. Its protein is CASSQGVRLAGYNEQFF.

The chain recombines TRBV6-8 with TRBJ2-3; no reliable D call. Germline assignment: CDR1 MNHGY and CDR2 SAAAGT. The length of the CDR3 is 12 residues. Trimming removed 10 bases from V and 0 bases from J, with 8 bases in between. The CDR3 loop reads CATERSTDTQYF. CDR3 bases: TGTGCCACCGAGAGGAGCACAGATACGCAGTATTTT.

This chain joins TRBV14 and TRBJ1-3; perhaps TRBD1 as D (5 bases). Germline V gene data show CDR1 as SGHDN and CDR2 as FVKESK. This CDR3 is built from 11 residues. CDR3 nucleotides: TGTGCTAGGGGTACGGGAAACACCATATATTTT. This encodes CARGTGNTIYF.

The chain has TRBV19 and TRBJ2-2; no clear D gene. V was clipped by 2 bases and J by 3 bases, with 7 bases between them. Germline assignment: CDR1 LNHDA and CDR2 SQIVND (reference sequence). This CDR3 region has 14 residues. For the CDR3, the DNA is TGTGCCAGTAGTATACGACCTTACACCGGGGAGCTGTTTTTT. Translating it yields CASSIRPYTGELFF.

This clone is medium-sized in the sample. The same CDR3 arises from other DNA sequences in this sample as well. The chain combines TRBV18 with TRBJ1-2; a weak D match, TRBD1 (6 bases). Germline CDR1 is KGHSH and CDR2 is LQKENI. CDR3 length: 13 amino acids. V gave up 6 bases and J gave up 2 bases, with 10 bases separating them. The CDR3 region has the DNA TGTGCCAGCTCTCCCGACAGGAACTATGGCTACACCTTC. Protein sequence: CASSPDRNYGYTF.

The chain has TRBV30 and TRBJ2-3, with 7 bases identical to TRBD2. Germline CDR1 and CDR2: GTSNPN and SVGIG (reference sequence). The CDR3 sequence is 14 residues long. V was pared by 4 bases and J by 1 base, with 5 bases of the junction left unmatched. In nucleotides, the CDR3 is TGTGCCTGGAACCATGGACTAGGCACAGATACGCAGTATTTT. It encodes CAWNHGLGTDTQYF.

A single count supports this clone. This chain connects TRBV18 to TRBJ2-1; 11 bases align to TRBD2. The CDR3 consists of 15 residues. Unmatched junction bases numbered 1, after V lost 6 bases and J lost 0 bases. Germline CDR1 reads KGHSH; CDR2 reads LQKENI. CDR3 amino acids: CASSLAGGSYNEQFF. The CDR3 DNA follows: TGTGCCAGCTCCCTAGCGGGGGGCTCCTACAATGAGCAGTTCTTC.

This clone was observed a few times. The chain couples TRBV6-8 to TRBJ2-3, with D perhaps given as TRBD1 or TRBD2 (5 bases each). From germline, CDR1 is MNHGY and CDR2 SAAAGT. The V gene lost 6 bases and the J gene lost 2 bases, with 12 bases spanning the gap. This CDR3 region has 14 residues. CDR3 coding DNA: TGTGCCAGCAGGAGGGGCAGGGCCACAGATACGCAGTATTTT. Protein product: CASRRGRATDTQYF.

The chain employs TRBV18 and TRBJ1-4; TRBD1 might be the D (5 bases). Germline V gives CDR1 KGHSH, CDR2 LQKENI. CDR3 length equals 13 residues. V dropped 2 bases and J dropped 7 bases, with 8 bases sitting between them. The CDR3 DNA sequence: TGTGCCAGCTCACCAGGCGGGGGTGAAAAACTGTTTTTT. It specifies CASSPGGGEKLFF.

This clone is medium-sized (0.01 to 0.1%). The gene calls are TRBV6-8 and TRBJ2-5, with TRBD2 matching over 8 bases. V dropped 4 bases and J dropped 2; count of bases not matched to a gene: 6. Germline V gives CDR1 MNHGY, CDR2 SAAAGT. The CDR3 loop spans 15 amino acids. The CDR3, as DNA: TGTGCCAGCAGTTGGAGTAGCGGGGTGCAAGAGACCCAGTACTTC. This gives the protein CASSWSSGVQETQYF.

V is TRBV14 and J is TRBJ2-2, with D tentatively TRBD1 (6 bases). The length of the CDR3 is 13 residues. CDR1 is SGHDN and CDR2 is FVKESK in the germline V gene. The ends were cut back, 4 bases at V and 6 bases at J, with 9 bases in the middle. The CDR3 loop is CASSLQGSGELFF. CDR3 sequence (DNA): TGTGCCAGCAGCCTACAGGGTTCCGGGGAGCTGTTTTTT.

The CDR3 spells CASSPYPRLDTQYF. The CDR3 bases are TGTGCCAGCTCACCATATCCGCGATTAGATACGCAGTATTTT. The chain has TRBV18 and TRBJ2-3; D call uncertain. The germline CDR1 and CDR2 sequences are KGHSH and LQKENI. V lost 2 bases to trimming and J lost 5 bases, with 11 bases between them. The CDR3 consists of 14 residues.

This clone was seen repeatedly, ten times or more. CDR3 in amino acids: CASSLVPDHRSYEQYF. The CDR3 region has the DNA TGTGCCAGCAGCTTAGTCCCGGACCACCGAAGCTACGAGCAGTACTTC. V usage is TRBV11-3 and J usage is TRBJ2-7; D not resolved. The germline V gene has CDR1 SGHNT and CDR2 YENEEA. This CDR3 is 16 amino acids long. V was shortened by 1 base and J by 3 bases, with 16 bases between the two germline ends.

This chain uses TRBV29-1 with TRBJ2-5, with D possibly matching TRBD1 (6 bases). Trimming stripped 6 bases from V and 5 bases from J, with 22 bases between. CDR1 is SQVTM and CDR2 is ANQGSEA in the germline V gene. CDR3 length equals 15 residues. The CDR3 bases are TGCAGCGTGAAGAGTGGGGGACACTCCGGGGAGACCCAGTACTTC. Its protein is CSVKSGGHSGETQYF.

This clone qualifies as medium-sized. This chain connects TRBV6-8 to TRBJ1-2; D gene unclear. The V end was cut by 0 bases, the J end by 2 bases, with 10 bases between. This CDR3 is 15 amino acids long. Germline CDR1 is MNHGY and CDR2 is SAAAGT. For the CDR3, the DNA is TGTGCCAGCAGTTACTCTACTGCCCCAAACTATGGCTACACCTTC. Translated: CASSYSTAPNYGYTF.

The chain uses TRBV18 and TRBJ1-5; 8 positions match TRBD1. Germline lookup yields CDR1 KGHSH and CDR2 LQKENI. The CDR3 totals 15 residues. V lost 6 bases and J lost 4; bases outside the gene matches: 8. This CDR3 reads CASSQQGGANQPQHF. DNA for the CDR3: TGTGCCAGCTCTCAACAGGGGGGGGCAAATCAGCCCCAGCATTTT.

The V call is TRBV5-1, the J call TRBJ1-2, with 7 positions matching TRBD1. CDR3 length: 16 amino acids. V lost 4 bases to trimming and J lost 4 bases; unmatched junction nucleotides: 13. CDR1 is SGHRS, CDR2 YFSETQ, per germline. The CDR3 sequence: CASSPTGQAQFYGYTF. DNA for the CDR3: TGCGCCAGCAGCCCAACCGGACAGGCCCAATTCTATGGCTACACCTTC.